A single T cell receptor beta chain is shown here with its context. The germline CDR1 and CDR2 sequences are KGHDR and SFDVKD. The CDR3 covers 15 residues. The V and J ends lost 3 bases and 1 base respectively, with 11 bases between them. The source of the sample is a study of blood T cell repertoires in COVID-19. Clones were sequenced by immunoSEQ multiplex PCR, and TCRdb holds only the in-frame ones, with some missing. This sample has about 280,000 clones, with approximately 86% found just once. This sequence was found in a woman aged 70-85 years with COVID-19, enrolled during active disease. This chain links TRBV24-1 with TRBJ1-1; D remains ambiguous. The specimen was peripheral blood. CDR3 sequence: CATSDAAAGNTEAFF. DNA for the CDR3: TGTGCCACCAGTGATGCGGCGGCTGGGAACACTGAAGCTTTCTTT.